Presented here are 4 T cell receptor beta chains from one specimen sequenced in a study of cytomegalovirus exposure and HLA in healthy donors. The PCR ran on 60 Vbeta and 13 Jbeta primers. Clones were sequenced by immunoSEQ multiplex PCR, and TCRdb holds only the in-frame ones, with some missing. The repertoire has fewer than 200,000 clones, about 75% of them found once; the top ten carry roughly 1.9%. The sample comprised PBMCs. These receptors were collected from a female donor in good health and CMV-seronegative.

The rearrangement joins TRBV27 to TRBJ2-7; 10 nucleotides align to TRBD2. The J segment lost 4 bases and the V segment lost 4 bases, leaving 7 bases of the junction unmatched. Germline V gene sequence: CDR1 MNHEY, CDR2 SMNVEV (reference sequence). The CDR3 is 15 amino acids. Written as DNA, the CDR3 is TGTGCCAGCAGTTACAAGCGGGGGGGCCTTTACGAGCAGTACTTC. Protein: CASSYKRGGLYEQYF.

The rearrangement uses TRBV7-3 and TRBJ1-1, with D unclear. Germline assignment: CDR1 SGHTA and CDR2 FQGTGA. The CDR3 has 13 amino acids. V gave up 2 bases and J gave up 1 base, with 5 bases separating them. CDR3 DNA sequence: TGTGCCAGCAGCTTATGGCAGAACACTGAAGCTTTCTTT. Amino acids: CASSLWQNTEAFF.

The J gene is TRBJ1-1, the V gene TRBV5-4; possible D gene TRBD1, 5 bases. The CDR3 covers 13 residues. Germline V CDR1 and CDR2: SGHNT, YYREEE (reference sequence). The V and J ends lost 2 bases and 1 base respectively, with 6 bases between them. CDR3 residues: CASSFDRNTEAFF. The CDR3 bases are TGTGCCAGCAGCTTCGACAGGAACACTGAAGCTTTCTTT.

Comments on this clone: One end of the junction is discordant with germline, which a read error may explain. The rearrangement links TRBV6-1 to TRBJ2-4, with D possibly being TRBD1 (6 bases). CDR3 size: 12 residues. Germline CDR1 is MNHNS and CDR2 is SASEGT. Written as DNA, the CDR3 is TGTGCCAGCAGTGAGCCAACAGGGTTTTGGAACTTC. Its translation is CASSEPTGFWNF.